This T cell receptor (beta chain) came from a study of T cell responses to AZD1222 COVID-19 vaccine. V lost 4 bases and J 7 bases, leaving 10 bases between the germline ends. From germline, CDR1 is LGHDT and CDR2 YNNKEL (reference sequence). The CDR3 sequence is 13 residues long. For this clone: The antigen remains undetermined.

Pooling covered second doses at about 4 or about 12 weeks. Profiling relied on immunoSEQ multiplex PCR, and the TCRdb table lists in-frame clones only, not all of them. The sample gives 170,000 or so clones, 70% to 90% of which show up once; more than 9% is in the top ten. Notes on the study in general: Among those given AZD1222, only five or six were seropositive at baseline. Repertoire sampling was restricted to post-peak T cell response timepoints. Spike-spanning, vaccine-associated CD4 TCRs were dominant at 160-218 and 743-854.

The chain has TRBV3-1 (or the pseudogene TRBV3-2) and TRBJ1-4, with D perhaps matching TRBD1 (5 bases). The sequencing used peripheral blood, collected 28 days after the second AZD1222 dose. The clonotype comes from an adult who received the AZD1222 COVID-19 vaccine. The DNA of the CDR3 is TGTGCCAGCAGCCCCCGCGGGGGTGAAAAACTGTTTTTT. Its protein product is CASSPRGGEKLFF.